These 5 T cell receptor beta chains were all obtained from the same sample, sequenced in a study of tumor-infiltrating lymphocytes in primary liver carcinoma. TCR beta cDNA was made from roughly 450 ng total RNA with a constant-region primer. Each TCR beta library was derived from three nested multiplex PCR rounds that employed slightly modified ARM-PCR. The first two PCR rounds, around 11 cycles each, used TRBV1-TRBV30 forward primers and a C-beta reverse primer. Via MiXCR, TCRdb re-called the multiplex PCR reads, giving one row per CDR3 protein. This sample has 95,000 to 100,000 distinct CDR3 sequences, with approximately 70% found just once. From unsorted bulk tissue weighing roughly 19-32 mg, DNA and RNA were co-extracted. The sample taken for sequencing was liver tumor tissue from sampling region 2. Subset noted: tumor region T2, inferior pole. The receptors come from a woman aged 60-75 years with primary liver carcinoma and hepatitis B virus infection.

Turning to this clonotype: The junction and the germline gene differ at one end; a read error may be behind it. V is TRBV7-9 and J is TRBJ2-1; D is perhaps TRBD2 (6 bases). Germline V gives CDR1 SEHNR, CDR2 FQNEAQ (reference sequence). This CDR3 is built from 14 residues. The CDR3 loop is CASSLAGGVDEQLF. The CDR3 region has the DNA TGTGCCAGCAGCTTAGCGGGAGGAGTTGATGAGCAGCTCTTC.

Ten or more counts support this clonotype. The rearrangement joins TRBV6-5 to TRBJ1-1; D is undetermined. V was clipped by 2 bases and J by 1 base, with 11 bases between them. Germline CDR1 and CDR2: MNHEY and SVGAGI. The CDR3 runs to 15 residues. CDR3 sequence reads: CASSYALAGNTEAFF. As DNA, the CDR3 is TGTGCCAGCAGTTACGCGTTGGCGGGGAACACTGAAGCTTTCTTT.

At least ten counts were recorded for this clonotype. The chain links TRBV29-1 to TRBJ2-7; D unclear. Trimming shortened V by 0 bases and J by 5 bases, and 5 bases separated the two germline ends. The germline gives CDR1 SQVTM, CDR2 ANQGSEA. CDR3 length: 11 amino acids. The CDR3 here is CSVEEVDEQYF. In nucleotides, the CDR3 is TGCAGCGTTGAAGAGGTGGACGAGCAGTACTTC.

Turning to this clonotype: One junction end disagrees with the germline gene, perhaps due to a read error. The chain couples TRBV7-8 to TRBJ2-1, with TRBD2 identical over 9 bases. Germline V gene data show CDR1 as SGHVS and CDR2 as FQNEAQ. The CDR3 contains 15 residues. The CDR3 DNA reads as TGTGCCAGCAGCACGCTAGCGGGAAGTTACAATGAGCAGCTCTTC. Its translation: CASSTLAGSYNEQLF.

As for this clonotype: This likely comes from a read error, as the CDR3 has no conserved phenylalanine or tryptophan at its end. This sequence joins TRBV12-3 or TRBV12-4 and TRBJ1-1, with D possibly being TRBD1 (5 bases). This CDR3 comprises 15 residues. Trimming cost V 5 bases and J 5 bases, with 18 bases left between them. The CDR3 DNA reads TGTGCCAGCAGTCGACAGAGGGCGATGGGTACTGAAGCTTTCTCT. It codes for CASSRQRAMGTEAFS.